Given below is one T cell receptor beta chain in context. One entry per CDR3 protein, called by TCRdb with MiXCR from the 5' RACE reads. Here the sample spans some 54,000 distinct CDR3 sequences, about 6.3% being singletons. This entry belongs to a study of T cells after yellow fever vaccination. About the research overall: SMART-Seq v4 Ultra Low Input prepared the low-cell-number fractions.

V lost 2 bases and J 6 bases, leaving 14 bases between the germline ends. The CDR3 is made up of 15 amino acids. From germline, CDR1 is MNHEY and CDR2 SVGEGT. Findings and caveats of the study: The booster saw the reappearance of most primary-vaccination clones (approximately 97% CD4, about 90% CD8). The bulk population could contribute abundant contaminating clonotypes to FACS-sorted repertoires.

The chain couples TRBV6-2 or TRBV6-3 to TRBJ1-5, with unresolved D. Here the sequenced sample was CD8+ T cells not binding an NS4B(214-222) dextramer, sorted from PBMCs, taken 35 to 50 days after the first yellow fever vaccination. The receptor comes from a young man who received the YFV17D yellow fever vaccine. CDR3 residues: CASSYVAWFSQPQHF. CDR3 coding DNA: TGTGCCAGCAGTTACGTGGCATGGTTCTCTCAGCCCCAGCATTTT.